This TCR beta chain appears in the sequencing data of a study of T cells after yellow fever vaccination. Study-wide results and limits: From the bulk population, abundant clonotypes could contaminate and appear within FACS-sorted repertoires. Once the booster was given, most primary-vaccination clones reappeared, at about 97% for CD4 and 88% for CD8.

Germline V gives CDR1 MNHNS, CDR2 SASEGT. This CDR3 comprises 15 residues. Trimming cost V 6 bases and J 0 bases, with 15 bases left between them. This clonotype showed up many times. Its antigen is not known. UMIs were added to TCR cDNA along with a universal primer site when it was made by 5'RACE template switching. Each CDR3 protein is one row after TCRdb ran MiXCR on the 5' RACE reads. This table has approximately 32,000 distinct CDR3 sequences, 4.4% appearing once. The receptor comes from a man aged 25-45 years who received the YFV17D yellow fever vaccine. This sequence joins TRBV6-1 and TRBJ2-7, with TRBD2 as a possible D gene (5 bases). The sequenced sample was CD8+ T cells sorted from PBMCs, obtained 5 days after the yellow fever booster vaccination. The CDR3 DNA reads as TGTGCCAGCAGGAACCGGGTGGCGGGCTCCTACGAGCAGTACTTC. It codes for CASRNRVAGSYEQYF.